Shown below are 21 T cell receptor beta chains from a single sample sequenced in a study of tumor-infiltrating lymphocytes in oesophageal squamous cell carcinoma. TCRdb reanalysed the PCR reads using MiXCR and keeps one entry per CDR3 protein. Here the sample spans roughly 11,000 distinct CDR3 sequences, more than 55% being singletons. Input material: esophageal tumor tissue. The receptor set was obtained from a male donor with esophageal squamous cell carcinoma.

Remarks on this clonotype: The conserved phenylalanine or tryptophan normally closing the CDR3 is absent here, so this likely arose from a read error. V gene TRBV7-8 combines with J gene TRBJ2-1; TRBD1 matches 9 bases. The J call may not be correct, given that the DNA end is closer to TRBJ2-7. Germline V gene lookup returns CDR1 SGHVS and CDR2 FQNEAQ. The CDR3 consists of 15 residues. The CDR3 nucleotides are TGTGCCAGCAGCGAAGGACAGGGGCCCTCCTACGAGCAGTACTGC. Translated, it gives CASSEGQGPSYEQYC.

V gene TRBV7-2 combines with J gene TRBJ1-4; D is perhaps TRBD1 (6 bases). Germline values: CDR1 SGHTA, CDR2 FQGNSA. The germline V and J ends were trimmed by 0 bases and 10 bases, with 15 bases remaining between them. The CDR3 is made up of 15 amino acids. Here the CDR3 DNA reads TGTGCCAGCAGCTTAGCGGGGCAGGGCAGGGGAAAACTGTTTTTT. It translates to CASSLAGQGRGKLFF.

The V gene is TRBV20-1, the J gene TRBJ1-5; D is unresolved. Germline CDR1 and CDR2: DFQATT and SNEGSKA (reference sequence). The CDR3 consists of 13 residues. Between the trimmed V and J ends, which lost 4 bases and 11 bases, there was a span of 18 bases. Written as DNA, the CDR3 is TGCAGTGCTACGACAACAGTGGAGTATGCCCAGCATTTT. It specifies CSATTTVEYAQHF.

Details on this clonotype: The conserved phenylalanine or tryptophan normally closing the CDR3 is absent here, so this likely arose from a read error. The chain carries TRBV7-2 and TRBJ1-4, with D hard to call. In germline, CDR1 is SGHTA, CDR2 FQGNSA. CDR3 length: 11 residues. Trimming removed 2 bases at V and 10 bases at J, with 5 bases between. This CDR3 is CASSLLGKLFL. As DNA, the CDR3 is TGTGCCAGCAGCTTACTAGGAAAACTGTTTTTA.

This clonotype was observed at least ten times. The V and J genes are TRBV18 and TRBJ2-1; the D is unclear. Germline lookup yields CDR1 KGHSH and CDR2 LQKENI. V dropped 4 bases and J dropped 5 bases, with 3 bases sitting between them. The CDR3 is made up of 11 amino acids. The CDR3, as DNA: TGTGCCAGCTCACTCGACAATGAGCAGTTCTTC. It translates to CASSLDNEQFF.

This chain's CDR3 is CASSLEGRETQFF. The CDR3 DNA reads as TGTGCCAGCAGCTTAGAGGGGAGGGAGACCCAGTTCTTC. The chain links TRBV7-2 to TRBJ2-1; 7 positions match TRBD2. Germline V gene lookup returns CDR1 SGHTA and CDR2 FQGNSA. This CDR3 is 13 amino acids long. J lost 13 bases, V lost 1 base, and 7 bases had no gene match. Using reference TRBV7-2 and TRBJ2-1 for the parts outside the CDR3, the full variable domain is GAGVSQSPSNKVTEKGKDVELRCDPISGHTALYWYRQSLGQGLEFLIYFQGNSAPDKSGLPSDRFSAERTGGSVSTLTIQRTQQEDSAVYLCASSLEGRETQFFGPGTRLTVL.

The chain carries TRBV7-3 and TRBJ2-3; D is undetermined. Germline V gene lookup returns CDR1 SGHTA and CDR2 FQGTGA. The CDR3 is made up of 13 amino acids. Trimming took off 3 bases at V and 4 bases at J, with 8 bases between the two ends. The CDR3 DNA is TGTGCCAGCAGCTTTTCGGGCGCAGATACGCAGTATTTT. The encoded protein is CASSFSGADTQYF.

This clonotype has just a few counts. The chain links TRBV24-1 to TRBJ2-1, with 9 bases identical to TRBD2. From germline, CDR1 is KGHDR and CDR2 SFDVKD. CDR3 size: 14 residues. V was pared by 5 bases and J by 6 bases, with 4 bases of the junction left unmatched. CDR3 sequence reads: CATSGTSGSNEQFF. The CDR3 DNA follows: TGTGCCACCAGTGGTACTAGCGGGTCCAATGAGCAGTTCTTC.

The CDR3 DNA reads TGTGCCAGCAGTTTCCGACAGGGGAGCGGCACAGATACGCAGTATTTT. It is translated as CASSFRQGSGTDTQYF. The rearrangement joins TRBV7-2 to TRBJ2-3; 8 bases line up with TRBD1. Germline V gene data show CDR1 as SGHTA and CDR2 as FQGNSA. The CDR3 sequence is 16 residues long. Trimming removed 6 bases from V and 1 base from J; junction bases left unmatched: 9.

This clonotype was counted only a few times. The chain is built from TRBV10-2 and TRBJ1-2; D not certain. The CDR3 consists of 14 residues. CDR1 WSHSY and CDR2 SAAADI come from the germline V gene. Trimming shortened V by 0 bases and J by 3 bases, and 8 bases separated the two germline ends. The CDR3 is CASSESTGHYGYTF. Here the CDR3 DNA reads TGCGCCAGCAGTGAGTCGACGGGTCACTATGGCTACACCTTC.

This chain connects TRBV7-4 to TRBJ2-2; D gene ambiguous. Germline V gene data show CDR1 as SGHVT and CDR2 as SQSDAQ. The V end lost 0 bases, the J end lost 6 bases, and 8 bases lay between the germline ends. This CDR3 has 14 residues. Written as DNA, the CDR3 is TGTGCCAGCAGCTTAGCAGGGTACGCCGGGGAGCTGTTTTTT. Translated, it gives CASSLAGYAGELFF.

The rearrangement joins TRBV6-6 to TRBJ2-7, with TRBD2 as a possible D gene (6 bases). The CDR3 spans 13 residues. Germline assignment: CDR1 MNHNY and CDR2 SVGAGI (reference sequence). The ends were cut back, 2 bases at V and 7 bases at J, with 12 bases in the middle. Here the CDR3 DNA reads TGTGCCAGCAGTTACCGGGGACTCAATGAGCAGTACTTC. It yields the protein CASSYRGLNEQYF.

The gene calls are TRBV11-2 and TRBJ2-5; D not certain. The end of the DNA fits TRBJ2-7 better, so the J call may be wrong. The CDR3 is 13 residues long. Germline V gene data show CDR1 as SGHAT and CDR2 as FQNNGV. The CDR3 DNA is TGTGCCAGCAGCCCATCTGTAGGGTACGAGCAGTACTTC. Protein: CASSPSVGYEQYF.

At least ten counts were recorded for this clonotype. The chain has TRBV5-5 and TRBJ2-5; 11 nucleotides line up with TRBD1. The junction had 7 bases not matched to a gene; V was cut back by 4 bases and J by 5 bases. The CDR3 extends over 15 amino acids. Germline loops: CDR1 SGHKS, CDR2 YYEKEE (reference sequence). CDR3 amino acids: CASSMTGTGGETQYF. In nucleotides, the CDR3 is TGTGCCAGCAGCATGACCGGGACAGGGGGTGAGACCCAGTACTTC.

The genes are TRBV7-2 and TRBJ2-2; 13 nucleotides match TRBD2. Germline CDR1 and CDR2: SGHTA and FQGNSA. Losses at the gene ends were 5 bases for V and 5 bases for J; bases not matched to a gene: 5. CDR3 size: 16 residues. CDR3 sequence: CASSLTSGRWTGELFF. The DNA for the CDR3 is TGTGCCAGCAGCCTGACTAGCGGGAGGTGGACCGGGGAGCTGTTTTTT.

This clonotype was observed a handful of times. The chain uses TRBV23-1 and TRBJ1-1, with 9 positions matching TRBD1. TRBV23-1 has ORF status, its function being uncertain. There are 16 residues in the CDR3. J lost 3 bases, V lost 0 bases, and 5 bases had no gene match. The DNA for the CDR3 is TGCGCCAGCAGTCAATCTTCCGGGACAGGGTACACTGAAGCTTTCTTT. This codes for CASSQSSGTGYTEAFF.

In DNA form, the CDR3 reads TGTGCCAGCAGGCCACTAGCGGGATCCTACAATGAGCAGTTCTTC. Translated, it gives CASRPLAGSYNEQFF. V usage is TRBV27 and J usage is TRBJ2-1, with 10 bases aligning to TRBD2. V lost 6 bases to trimming and J lost 1 base; unmatched junction nucleotides: 3. This CDR3 region has 15 residues. The V gene's germline CDR1 is MNHEY and CDR2 SMNVEV (reference sequence).

This clonotype showed up many times. V and J are TRBV27 and TRBJ2-4; 7 nucleotides match TRBD2. Germline lookup yields CDR1 MNHEY and CDR2 SMNVEV (reference sequence). This CDR3 spans 15 amino acids. With V trimmed by 2 bases and J by 6 bases, 7 bases remained unmatched. The CDR3 nucleotides read TGTGCCAGCAGTTTAAAGCCAGGGAGGGGAAACATTCAGTACTTC. It codes for CASSLKPGRGNIQYF.

The genes are TRBV7-2 and TRBJ2-3; D remains unclear. The CDR3 extends over 12 amino acids. Trimming took 1 base from V and 7 from J, leaving 6 bases between them. Germline lookup yields CDR1 SGHTA and CDR2 FQGNSA. The CDR3 bases are TGTGCCAGCAGCTTAGGCGACAATACGCAGTATTTT. This encodes CASSLGDNTQYF.

This clonotype turned up a few times. The chain joins TRBV12-5 to TRBJ2-6; D not resolved. There are 13 residues in the CDR3. CDR1 and CDR2 (germline): LGHNT, FRNRAP. V lost 7 bases to trimming and J lost 0 bases, with 4 bases between them. The CDR3 protein is CASAPSGANVLTF. DNA of the CDR3: TGTGCTAGTGCCCCCTCTGGGGCCAACGTCCTGACTTTC.

This sequence joins TRBV12-3 or TRBV12-4 and TRBJ2-5, with 14 bases aligning to TRBD2. The J call may be mistaken, given a closer DNA end match to TRBJ2-1. This CDR3 has 16 residues. The CDR3 DNA follows: TGTGCCAGCAGGCGGACTAGCGGGGGGCTCGACAATGAGCAGTTCTTC. Translating it yields CASRRTSGGLDNEQFF.